Listed here is a single TCR beta chain. It has no known antigen specificity. One base away there is no much larger clone; base qualities are not given. The donors were healthy, HIV-negative adults with no recently reported acute infections or vaccinations. Every donor was a Caucasian adult residing in Nashville, Tennessee, USA. Magnetic negative selection was used to enrich CD4+ T cells, after which naive cells were positively selected on CD45RA and the negative fraction became the memory subset. Blood was obtained by leukapheresis, after which PBMCs were separated by Ficoll-Histopaque density gradient centrifugation and cryopreserved in liquid nitrogen vapor phase. Analytical flow cytometry was used to check the purity and quantity of each magnetically sorted T cell population. Each sorted fraction had its genomic DNA isolated and then quantified by UV absorbance on a Nanodrop 2000c. The trim is 4 bases for V and 5 bases for J, with a gap of 21 bases between the germline ends. According to the germline V gene, CDR1 reads SNHLY and CDR2 reads FYNNEI. From cysteine to phenylalanine, the CDR3 is 17 amino acids long. Solely the CDR3 DNA is kept, with 51 bases framed from the first base.

This sample stems from a study of shared clonotypes between healthy human individuals (dated by TCRdb to the early 2020s). General notes on the study: A couple of women and a few men aged 18 to 49 years were included in the cohort. For each donor, CD4 naive and CD4 memory were each run on three plates, CD8 naive on two plates, and CD8 memory on one plate. Blood TCR repertoires of roughly five healthy adults were deeply sequenced to estimate repertoire size and the extent of clonotype sharing between individuals. To increase sequencing depth and limit assay-specific biases, TCR repertoire library preparation and sequencing were carried out by different laboratories using diverse techniques. Leukapheresis yielded between about 0.85 and 9 billion PBMCs per donor.

Using the deep immunoSEQ assay, multiplex PCR amplified TCR CDR3 regions from genomic DNA. Extracted genomic DNA from each cell subset was spread evenly across all wells of several immunoSEQ 96-well plates, with each plate serving as a replicate. For sorted subsets, around 200 ng genomic DNA, equal to tens of thousands of T cell genomes, was loaded into each replicate PCR. Purified libraries were measured with a Qubit 3.0 fluorometer, size-checked on a Bioanalyzer 2100, and measured again with the KAPA Library Quantification kit. Every immunoSEQ 96-well plate was sequenced on a separate single-read 150-cycle Illumina NextSeq 550 flow cell. Per the original workflow: The immunoSEQ output contained only junctional sequences without quality scores, so filtering could not match that applied to full-length reads. Sequences were annotated with PyIR, a Python wrapper for IgBLAST v1.9, and V/J genes and CDR3 were assigned using IMGT germline references. Reads were removed for weak V/J assignments (E-value above 1e-6), missing CDR3, stop codons, out-of-frame junctions, or ambiguous translated residues. A V3J clonotype was defined by an identical inferred V gene, J gene, and CDR3 amino acid sequence. The percentage overlap between two repertoires was calculated by dividing the number of shared unique clonotypes by the size of the smaller repertoire. Richness of each repertoire was evaluated using RTK rarefaction, the Chao1 estimator, and Recon v2.1 estimates of unobserved clonotypes. Generation probabilities were computed with OLGA for all TCRbeta clonotypes obtained by the gDNA method from a few donors. This is the immuneACCESS table as TCRdb keeps it, with only in-frame sequences that have V and J called. A part of the clones is gone; compared with another copy, unresolved V genes explain less than half, and the rest is unexplained. V and J calls and clone size are those listed in that table; D and trimming were worked out from the DNA. This sample holds about 2.3 million clones; approximately 95% were observed only once. The ten largest clones capture 0.39% of the sample.

Overall study results and their limits: Sampling was restricted to blood, and TCR repertoires in tissues likely differ from the TCR repertoires found in blood. Because the study included a small number of donors, the genetic and exposure-history diversity represented was limited. Pairwise subsampling led to the expectation that sequencing depth would affect the degree of clonotype sharing among donors. Sharing across a few donors was observed for roughly 5% of naive CD4, 3.5% of naive CD8, roughly 2.3% of memory CD4, and around 0.42% of memory CD8 clonotypes. Naive subsets generally had larger estimated clonotype richness than memory subsets. Compared with non-shared clonotypes, the clonotypes found in all four sorted-subset donors had higher generation probabilities. Incomplete sequencing was indicated by rarefaction of sorted-subset datasets, despite the large sequencing depth.

This chain is built from TRBV2 and TRBJ2-1; the D gene is perhaps TRBD2, on 7 matching bases. The TCR comes from a man between 18 and 29 years old in good health. Some clones in this sample may be carry-over from other donors' samples. The sequenced material came from naive CD4+ T cells from PBMCs. Explained via the paper, the cell subset or site label denotes: CD45RA+ positively selected. CDR3 protein: CASSAPFSGGRNNEQFF. The DNA sequence follows: TGTGCCAGCAGTGCACCTTTTTCGGGGGGCAGAAACAATGAGCAGTTCTTC.